The following is a TCR beta chain sequence with its context. As yet, its antigen is unknown. CDR3 size: 13 residues. The ends were cut back, 5 bases at V and 3 bases at J, with 9 bases in the middle. The germline V gene encodes CDR1 MGHDK and CDR2 SYGVNS. This entry comes from a study of identifying expanded T cells in peripheral blood. Study-level findings and limits: Approximately two-week clone count variance significantly increased as total template count grew.

Generated by immunoSEQ multiplex PCR, the TCRdb table keeps only in-frame clones and is missing some. The sample consists of about 110,000 clones, around 89% of them appearing once. This TCR came from a person aged 18 to 70 in good health. The rearrangement uses TRBV25-1 and TRBJ2-3, with no clear D. The material sequenced was blood. The DNA for the CDR3 is TGTGCCAGCAGTCGGCGTGTGACAGATACGCAGTATTTT. Translated, it gives CASSRRVTDTQYF.